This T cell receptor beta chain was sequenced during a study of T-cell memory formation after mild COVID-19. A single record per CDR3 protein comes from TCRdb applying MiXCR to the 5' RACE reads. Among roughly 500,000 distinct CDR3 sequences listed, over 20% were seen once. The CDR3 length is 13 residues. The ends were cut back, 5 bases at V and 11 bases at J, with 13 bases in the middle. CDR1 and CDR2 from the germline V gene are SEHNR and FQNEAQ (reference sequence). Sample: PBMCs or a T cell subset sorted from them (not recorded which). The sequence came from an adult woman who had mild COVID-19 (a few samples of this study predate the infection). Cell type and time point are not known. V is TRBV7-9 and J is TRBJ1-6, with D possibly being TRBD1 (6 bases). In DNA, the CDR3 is TGTGCCAGCAGCCTACAGGGTATTCCACCCCTCCACTTT. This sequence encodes CASSLQGIPPLHF.